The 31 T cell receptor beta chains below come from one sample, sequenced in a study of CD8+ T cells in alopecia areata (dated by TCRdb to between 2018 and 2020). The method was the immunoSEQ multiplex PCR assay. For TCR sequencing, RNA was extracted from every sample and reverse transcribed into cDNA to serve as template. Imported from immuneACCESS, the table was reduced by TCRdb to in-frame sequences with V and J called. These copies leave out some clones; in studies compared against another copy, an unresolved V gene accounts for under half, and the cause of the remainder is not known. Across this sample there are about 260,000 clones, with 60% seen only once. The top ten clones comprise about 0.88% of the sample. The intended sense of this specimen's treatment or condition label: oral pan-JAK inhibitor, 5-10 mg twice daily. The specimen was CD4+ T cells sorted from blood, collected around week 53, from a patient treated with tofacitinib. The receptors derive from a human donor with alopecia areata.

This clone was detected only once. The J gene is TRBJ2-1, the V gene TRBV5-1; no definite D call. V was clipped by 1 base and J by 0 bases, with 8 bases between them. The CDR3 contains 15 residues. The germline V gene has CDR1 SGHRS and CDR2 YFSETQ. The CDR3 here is CASSLYLDSYNEQFF. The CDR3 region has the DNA TGCGCCAGCAGCTTGTATCTAGACTCCTACAATGAGCAGTTCTTC. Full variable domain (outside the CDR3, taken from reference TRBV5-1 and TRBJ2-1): KAGVTQTPRYLIKTRGQQVTLSCSPISGHRSVSWYQQTPGQGLQFLFEYFSETQRNKGNFPGRFSGRQFSNSRSEMNVSTLELGDSALYLCASSLYLDSYNEQFFGPGTRLTVL.

This CDR3 reads CASSLDSAASYTQYF. In DNA, the CDR3 is TGCGCCAGCAGCTTGGATTCCGCAGCCAGCTATACGCAGTATTTT. This chain connects TRBV5-1 to TRBJ2-3; no clear D gene. The CDR3 covers 15 residues. CDR1 is SGHRS, CDR2 YFSETQ, per germline. Trimming cost V 0 bases and J 7 bases, with 15 bases left between them.

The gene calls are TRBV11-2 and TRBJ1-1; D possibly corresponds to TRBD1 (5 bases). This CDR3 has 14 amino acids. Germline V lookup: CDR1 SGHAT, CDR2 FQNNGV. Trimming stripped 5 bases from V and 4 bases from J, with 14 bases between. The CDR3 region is CASSQWQGFTEAFF. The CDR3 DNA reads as TGTGCCAGCAGCCAGTGGCAGGGTTTCACTGAAGCTTTCTTT.

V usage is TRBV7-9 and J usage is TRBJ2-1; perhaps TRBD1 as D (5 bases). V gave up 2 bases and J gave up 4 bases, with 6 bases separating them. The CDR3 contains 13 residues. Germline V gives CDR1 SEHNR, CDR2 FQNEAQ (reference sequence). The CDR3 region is CASSLRQYNEQFF. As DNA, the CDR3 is TGTGCCAGCAGCTTAAGACAGTACAATGAGCAGTTCTTC.

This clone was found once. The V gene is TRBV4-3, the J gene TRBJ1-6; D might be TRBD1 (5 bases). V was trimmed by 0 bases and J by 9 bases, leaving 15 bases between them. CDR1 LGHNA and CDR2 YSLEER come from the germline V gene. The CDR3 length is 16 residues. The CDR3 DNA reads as TGCGCCAGCAGCCAAGATGGGGGACCCTTTCGTTCACCCCTCCACTTT. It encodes CASSQDGGPFRSPLHF.

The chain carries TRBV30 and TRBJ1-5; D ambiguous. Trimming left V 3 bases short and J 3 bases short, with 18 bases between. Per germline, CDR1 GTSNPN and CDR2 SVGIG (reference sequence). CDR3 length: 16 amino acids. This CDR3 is CAWSLNTNKYNQPQHF. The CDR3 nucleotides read TGTGCCTGGAGCCTCAACACCAACAAGTACAATCAGCCCCAGCATTTT.

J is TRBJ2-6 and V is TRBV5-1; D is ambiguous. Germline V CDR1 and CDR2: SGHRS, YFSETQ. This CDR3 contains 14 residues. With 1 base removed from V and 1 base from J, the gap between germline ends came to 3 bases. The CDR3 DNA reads TGCGCCAGCAGCTTGCCATCTGGGGCCAACGTCCTGACTTTC. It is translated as CASSLPSGANVLTF.

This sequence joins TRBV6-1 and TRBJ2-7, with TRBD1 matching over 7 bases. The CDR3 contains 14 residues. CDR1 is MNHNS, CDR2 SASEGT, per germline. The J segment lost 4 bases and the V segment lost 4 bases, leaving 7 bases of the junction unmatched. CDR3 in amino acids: CASSGTGTAYEQYF. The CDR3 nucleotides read TGTGCCAGCAGTGGAACCGGGACAGCATACGAGCAGTACTTC.

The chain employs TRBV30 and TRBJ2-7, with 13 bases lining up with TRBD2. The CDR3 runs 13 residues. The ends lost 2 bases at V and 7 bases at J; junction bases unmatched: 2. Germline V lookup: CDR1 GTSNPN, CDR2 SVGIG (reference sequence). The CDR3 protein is CAWSPGLAGEQYF. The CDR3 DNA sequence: TGTGCCTGGAGTCCGGGACTAGCGGGGGAGCAGTACTTC.

As DNA, the CDR3 is TGTGCCAGCAGCCGGGACAGGTCCTACGAGCAGTACTTC. Its translation: CASSRDRSYEQYF. The chain is built from TRBV7-8 and TRBJ2-7; 8 bases map to TRBD1. Germline CDR1 reads SGHVS; CDR2 reads FQNEAQ. The V gene end was trimmed by 5 bases and the J gene end by 1 base; junction bases not matched to a gene: 1. This CDR3 comprises 13 residues.

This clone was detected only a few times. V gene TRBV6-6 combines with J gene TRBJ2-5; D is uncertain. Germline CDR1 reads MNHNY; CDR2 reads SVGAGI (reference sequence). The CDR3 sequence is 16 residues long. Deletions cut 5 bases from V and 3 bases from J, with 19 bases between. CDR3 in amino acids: CASSLFPSGPKETQYF. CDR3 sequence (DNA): TGTGCCAGCAGTCTATTCCCCTCCGGCCCTAAAGAGACCCAGTACTTC.

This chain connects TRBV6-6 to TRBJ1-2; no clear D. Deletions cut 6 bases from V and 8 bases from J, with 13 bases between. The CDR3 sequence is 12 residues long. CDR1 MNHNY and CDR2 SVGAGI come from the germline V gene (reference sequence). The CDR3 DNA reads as TGTGCCAGCAGCCGACGGGAGGGAGGCTACACCTTC. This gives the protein CASSRREGGYTF.

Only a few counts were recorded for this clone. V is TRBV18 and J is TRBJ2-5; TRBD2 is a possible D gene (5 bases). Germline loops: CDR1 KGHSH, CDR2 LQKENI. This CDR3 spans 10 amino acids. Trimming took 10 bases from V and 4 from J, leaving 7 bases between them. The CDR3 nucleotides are TGTGCCACCCGGGGAGAGACCCAGTACTTC. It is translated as CATRGETQYF. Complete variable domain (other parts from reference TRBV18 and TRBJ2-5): NAGVMQNPRHLVRRRGQEARLRCSPMKGHSHVYWYRQLPEEGLKFMVYLQKENIIDESGMPKERFSAEFPKEGPSILRIQQVVRGDSAAYFCATRGETQYFGPGTRLLVL.

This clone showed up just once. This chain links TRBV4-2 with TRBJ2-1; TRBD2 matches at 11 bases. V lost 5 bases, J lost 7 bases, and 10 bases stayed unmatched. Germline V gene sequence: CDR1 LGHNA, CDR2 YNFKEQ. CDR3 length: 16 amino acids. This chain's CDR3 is CASSFRDSGGDNEQFF. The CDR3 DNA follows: TGTGCCAGCAGCTTCCGGGATAGCGGGGGGGATAATGAGCAGTTCTTC.

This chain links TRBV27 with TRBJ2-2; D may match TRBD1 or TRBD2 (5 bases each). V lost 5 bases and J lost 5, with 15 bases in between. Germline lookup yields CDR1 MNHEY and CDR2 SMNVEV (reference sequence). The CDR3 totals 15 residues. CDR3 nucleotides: TGTGCCAGCAGTCCCCGGGACGTCGAAACCGGGGAGCTGTTTTTT. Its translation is CASSPRDVETGELFF.

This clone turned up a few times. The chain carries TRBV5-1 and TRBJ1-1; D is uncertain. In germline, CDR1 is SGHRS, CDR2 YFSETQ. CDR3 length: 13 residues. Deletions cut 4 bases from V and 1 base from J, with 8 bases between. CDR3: CASSPRQNTEAFF. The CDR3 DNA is TGCGCCAGCAGCCCGAGACAGAACACTGAAGCTTTCTTT.

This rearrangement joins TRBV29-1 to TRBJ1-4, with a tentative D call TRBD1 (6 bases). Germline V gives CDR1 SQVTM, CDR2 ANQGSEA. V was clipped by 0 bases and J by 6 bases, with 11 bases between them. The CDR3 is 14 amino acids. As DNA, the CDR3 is TGCAGCGTTGAAGATACGGGGGCGGATGAAAAACTGTTTTTT. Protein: CSVEDTGADEKLFF.

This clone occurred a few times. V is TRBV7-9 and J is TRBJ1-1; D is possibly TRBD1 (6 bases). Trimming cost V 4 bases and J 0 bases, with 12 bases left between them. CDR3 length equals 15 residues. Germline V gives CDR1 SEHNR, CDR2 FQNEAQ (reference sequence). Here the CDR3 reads CASSYGGAMNTEAFF. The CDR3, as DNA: TGTGCCAGCAGCTATGGGGGGGCAATGAACACTGAAGCTTTCTTT.

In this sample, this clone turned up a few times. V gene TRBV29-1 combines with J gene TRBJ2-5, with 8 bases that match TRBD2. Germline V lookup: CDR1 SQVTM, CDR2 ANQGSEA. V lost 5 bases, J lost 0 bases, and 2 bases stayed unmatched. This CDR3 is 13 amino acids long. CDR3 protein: CSVSGGYQETQYF. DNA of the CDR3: TGCAGCGTTAGCGGGGGTTACCAAGAGACCCAGTACTTC.

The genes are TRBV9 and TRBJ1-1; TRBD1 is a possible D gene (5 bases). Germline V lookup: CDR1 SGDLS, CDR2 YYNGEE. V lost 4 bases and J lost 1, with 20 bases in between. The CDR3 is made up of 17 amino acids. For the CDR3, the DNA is TGTGCCAGCAGCCCACCTCGGGGAATGGGGGGGAACACTGAAGCTTTCTTT. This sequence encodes CASSPPRGMGGNTEAFF.

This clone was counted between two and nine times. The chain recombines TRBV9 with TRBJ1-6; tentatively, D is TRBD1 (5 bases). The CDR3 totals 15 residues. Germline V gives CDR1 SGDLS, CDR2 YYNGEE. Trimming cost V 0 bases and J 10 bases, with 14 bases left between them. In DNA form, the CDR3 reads TGTGCCAGCAGCGTAGGGGGGACCGCCAGCTCACCCCTCCACTTT. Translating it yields CASSVGGTASSPLHF.

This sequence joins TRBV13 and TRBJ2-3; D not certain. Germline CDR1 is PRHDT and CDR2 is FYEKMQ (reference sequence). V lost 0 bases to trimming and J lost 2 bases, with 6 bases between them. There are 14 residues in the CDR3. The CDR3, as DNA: TGTGCCAGCAGCTTAGGGGGTTACACAGATACGCAGTATTTT. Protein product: CASSLGGYTDTQYF.

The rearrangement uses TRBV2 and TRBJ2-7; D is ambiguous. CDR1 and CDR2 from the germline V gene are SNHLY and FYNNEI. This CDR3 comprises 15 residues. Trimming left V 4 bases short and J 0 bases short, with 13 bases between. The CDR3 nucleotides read TGTGCCAGCAGTGCCCGCTCAGGAATCTCCTACGAGCAGTACTTC. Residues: CASSARSGISYEQYF.

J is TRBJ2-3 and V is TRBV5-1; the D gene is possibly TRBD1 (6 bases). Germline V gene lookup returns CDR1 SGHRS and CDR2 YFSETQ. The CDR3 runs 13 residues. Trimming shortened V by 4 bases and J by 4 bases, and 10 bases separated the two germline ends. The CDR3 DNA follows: TGCGCCAGCAGCACGGGACACTCAGATACGCAGTATTTT. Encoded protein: CASSTGHSDTQYF.

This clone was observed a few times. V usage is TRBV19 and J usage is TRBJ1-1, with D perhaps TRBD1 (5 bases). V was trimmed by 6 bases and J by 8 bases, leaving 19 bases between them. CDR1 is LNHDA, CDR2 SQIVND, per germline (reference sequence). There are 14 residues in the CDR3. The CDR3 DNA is TGTGCCAGTAGGACCGGAGGGGTCCAATTCGAAGCTTTCTTT. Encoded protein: CASRTGGVQFEAFF. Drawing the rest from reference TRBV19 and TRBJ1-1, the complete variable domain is DGGITQSPKYLFRKEGQNVTLSCEQNLNHDAMYWYRQDPGQGLRLIYYSQIVNDFQKGDIAEGYSVSREKKESFPLTVTSAQKNPTAFYLCASRTGGVQFEAFFGQGTRLTVV.

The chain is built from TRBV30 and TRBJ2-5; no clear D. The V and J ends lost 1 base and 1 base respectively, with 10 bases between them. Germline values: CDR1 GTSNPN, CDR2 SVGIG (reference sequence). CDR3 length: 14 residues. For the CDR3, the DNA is TGTGCCTGGAGTGAAGGCCGTTCCCAAGAGACCCAGTACTTC. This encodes CAWSEGRSQETQYF.

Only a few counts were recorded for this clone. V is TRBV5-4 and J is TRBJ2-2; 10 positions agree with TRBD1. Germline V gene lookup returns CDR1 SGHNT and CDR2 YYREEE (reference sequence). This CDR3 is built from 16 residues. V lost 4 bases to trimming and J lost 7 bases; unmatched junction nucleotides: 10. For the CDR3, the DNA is TGTGCCAGCAGCCCCCCGGGACAGGGGTCGATCGGGGAGCTGTTTTTT. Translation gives CASSPPGQGSIGELFF.

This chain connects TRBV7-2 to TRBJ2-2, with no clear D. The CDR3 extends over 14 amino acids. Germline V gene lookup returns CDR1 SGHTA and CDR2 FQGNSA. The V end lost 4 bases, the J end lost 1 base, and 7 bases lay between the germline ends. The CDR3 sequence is CASSSLRNTGELFF. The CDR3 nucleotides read TGTGCCAGCAGCTCCCTCCGGAACACCGGGGAGCTGTTTTTT.

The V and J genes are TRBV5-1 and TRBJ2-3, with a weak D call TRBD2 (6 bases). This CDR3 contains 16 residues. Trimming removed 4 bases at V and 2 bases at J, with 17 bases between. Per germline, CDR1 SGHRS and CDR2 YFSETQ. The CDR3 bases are TGCGCCAGCAGCGCGGGATTATCCAAAACCACAGATACGCAGTATTTT. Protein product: CASSAGLSKTTDTQYF.

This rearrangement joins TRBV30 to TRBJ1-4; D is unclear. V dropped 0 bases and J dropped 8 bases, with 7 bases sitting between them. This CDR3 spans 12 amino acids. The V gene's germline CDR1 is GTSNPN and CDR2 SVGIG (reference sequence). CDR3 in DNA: TGTGCCTGGAGTGTACGAGCGGAAAAACTGTTTTTT. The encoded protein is CAWSVRAEKLFF.

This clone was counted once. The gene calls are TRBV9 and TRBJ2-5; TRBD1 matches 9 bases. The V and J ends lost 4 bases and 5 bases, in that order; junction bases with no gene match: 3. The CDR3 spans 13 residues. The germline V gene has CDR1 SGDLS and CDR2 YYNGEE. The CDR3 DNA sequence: TGTGCCAGCAGCAGACAGGGGGATGAGACCCAGTACTTC. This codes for CASSRQGDETQYF.